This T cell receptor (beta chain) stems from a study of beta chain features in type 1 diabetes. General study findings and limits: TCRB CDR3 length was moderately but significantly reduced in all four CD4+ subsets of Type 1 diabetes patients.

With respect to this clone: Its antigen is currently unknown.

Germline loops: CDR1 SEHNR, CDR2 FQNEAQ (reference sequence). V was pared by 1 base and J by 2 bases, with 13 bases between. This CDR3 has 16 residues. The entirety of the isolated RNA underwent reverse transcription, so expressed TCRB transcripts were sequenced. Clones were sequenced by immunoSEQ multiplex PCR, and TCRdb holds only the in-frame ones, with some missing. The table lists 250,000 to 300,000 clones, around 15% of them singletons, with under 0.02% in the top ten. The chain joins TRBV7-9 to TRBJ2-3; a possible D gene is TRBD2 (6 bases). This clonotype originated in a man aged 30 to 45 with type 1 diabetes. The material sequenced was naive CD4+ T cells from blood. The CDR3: CASSLVLAGNTDTQYF. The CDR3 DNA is TGTGCCAGCAGCTTAGTACTTGCGGGGAACACAGATACGCAGTATTTT.